The next 20 T cell receptor beta chains were all read from a single sample in a study of cytomegalovirus exposure and HLA in healthy donors. Only in-frame clones appear in the TCRdb table, and some are missing; sequencing was by immunoSEQ multiplex PCR. Among 250,000 or so clones listed, about 86% were seen once. Sequenced input: PBMCs. The receptor set was obtained from a man younger than 35 in good health and CMV-seronegative.

The genes are TRBV7-9 and TRBJ2-7; tentatively, D is TRBD2 (5 bases). Germline values: CDR1 SEHNR, CDR2 FQNEAQ (reference sequence). The CDR3 is made up of 15 amino acids. Trimming shortened V by 5 bases and J by 3 bases, and 17 bases separated the two germline ends. As DNA, the CDR3 is TGTGCCAGCAGCCCAAGAGCGGAGAGACTCTACGAGCAGTACTTC. It codes for CASSPRAERLYEQYF.

The chain couples TRBV10-3 to TRBJ2-5, with 7 bases lining up with TRBD2. The J segment lost 2 bases and the V segment lost 10 bases, leaving 10 bases of the junction unmatched. The CDR3 totals 14 residues. CDR1 and CDR2 from the germline V gene are ENHRY and SYGVKD. The CDR3 DNA reads as TGTGCCAGCTGCGGGGGAGGGGCGCAAGAGACCCAGTACTTC. Amino acids: CASCGGGAQETQYF.

In its sample, this clone was seen a few times. This chain uses TRBV7-8 with TRBJ2-7; 7 nucleotides agree with TRBD1. The CDR3 has 13 residues. CDR1 and CDR2 from the germline V gene are SGHVS and FQNEAQ. V gave up 5 bases and J gave up 5 bases; unmatched junction bases: 6. The CDR3 here is CASSPQGRHEQYF. The CDR3 DNA sequence: TGTGCCAGCAGCCCACAGGGGCGGCACGAGCAGTACTTC. Full variable domain (missing parts from reference TRBV7-8 and TRBJ2-7): GAGVSQSPRYKVAKRGQDVALRCDPISGHVSLFWYQQALGQGPEFLTYFQNEAQLDKSGLPSDRFFAERPEGSVSTLKIQRTQQEDSAVYLCASSPQGRHEQYFGPGTRLTVT.

The V gene is TRBV9, the J gene TRBJ1-1, with a tentative D call TRBD1 (5 bases). The CDR3 is made up of 14 amino acids. Germline-derived CDR1 and CDR2 are SGDLS and YYNGEE. Trimming left V 5 bases short and J 5 bases short, with 16 bases between. CDR3 nucleotides: TGTGCCAGCAGTTACGGACAAAGTTGGACTGAAGCTTTCTTT. Translation: CASSYGQSWTEAFF.

The chain couples TRBV4-1 to TRBJ2-6, with D possibly TRBD1 on 5 matching bases. Germline CDR1 MGHRA, CDR2 YSYEKL. CDR3 length equals 16 residues. V dropped 0 bases and J dropped 0 bases, with 6 bases sitting between them. This CDR3 is CASSQETGSGANVLTF. In nucleotides, the CDR3 is TGCGCCAGCAGCCAAGAAACAGGCTCTGGGGCCAACGTCCTGACTTTC.

The CDR3 loop reads CASSEGGRTYNEQFF. As DNA, the CDR3 is TGTGCCAGCAGTGAGGGAGGGAGAACCTACAATGAGCAGTTCTTC. The chain links TRBV25-1 to TRBJ2-1; 7 positions agree with TRBD2. The V segment lost 3 bases and the J segment 2 bases; nucleotides outside the gene matches: 4. The CDR3 length is 15 residues. The germline V gene encodes CDR1 MGHDK and CDR2 SYGVNS.

The chain recombines TRBV4-1 with TRBJ2-7, with D perhaps matching TRBD1 (5 bases). V lost 0 bases and J lost 5, with 17 bases in between. CDR1 MGHRA and CDR2 YSYEKL come from the germline V gene. The CDR3 runs to 16 residues. CDR3 nucleotide sequence: TGCGCCAGCAGCCAAGATTTAGGCCAGGGTCGGGACGAGCAGTACTTC. Encoded protein: CASSQDLGQGRDEQYF.

The chain employs TRBV12-2 and TRBJ2-2; the table's D call TRBD2 went unverified against the DNA. TRBV12-2 is termed a pseudogene. The CDR3 covers 18 residues. CDR3 protein: CASRLRPPLVADTGELFF. The DNA for the CDR3 is TGTGCAAGTCGCCTCCGACCACCGTTAGTCGCGGACACCGGGGAGCTGTTTTTT.

The table lists this clone with a few counts. The rearrangement links TRBV10-3 to TRBJ2-5; D gene unclear. CDR3 length: 13 amino acids. V was cut by 2 bases and J by 4 bases, with 8 bases left in between. The germline V gene encodes CDR1 ENHRY and CDR2 SYGVKD. The DNA for the CDR3 is TGTGCCATCAGTGAGACTCCTTTAGAGACCCAGTACTTC. It is translated as CAISETPLETQYF.

The CDR3 region is CSGAGGGNTEAFF. The CDR3 nucleotides are TGCAGCGGTGCAGGGGGAGGGAACACTGAAGCTTTCTTT. J is TRBJ1-1 and V is TRBV29-1; 7 bases fit TRBD1. The V gene end was trimmed by 7 bases and the J gene end by 1 base; junction bases not matched to a gene: 6. The CDR3 consists of 13 residues. Germline-derived CDR1 and CDR2 are SQVTM and ANQGSEA.

V usage is TRBV27 and J usage is TRBJ1-5; D is ambiguous. V was shortened by 5 bases and J by 7 bases, with 12 bases between the two germline ends. This CDR3 has 13 amino acids. Germline CDR1 and CDR2: MNHEY and SMNVEV (reference sequence). DNA for the CDR3: TGTGCCAGCAGTCCCTACGGGTCACAGCCCCAGCATTTT. Translated, it gives CASSPYGSQPQHF.

This rearrangement joins TRBV30 to TRBJ1-6, with D maybe TRBD1 (6 bases). The germline V and J ends were trimmed by 0 bases and 6 bases, with 15 bases remaining between them. The V gene's germline CDR1 is GTSNPN and CDR2 SVGIG (reference sequence). The CDR3 has 16 residues. CDR3 residues: CAWSVQGHRANSPLHF. The CDR3 bases are TGTGCCTGGAGTGTCCAGGGTCACAGGGCTAATTCACCCCTCCACTTT.

The chain links TRBV6-5 to TRBJ1-1, with D maybe TRBD1 (5 bases). In germline, CDR1 is MNHEY, CDR2 SVGAGI. The length of the CDR3 is 15 residues. Trimming pared 10 bases from V and 0 bases from J, leaving 18 bases between. CDR3 nucleotides: TGTGCCACCCGAATCGAGACAGTTATGAACACTGAAGCTTTCTTT. It yields the protein CATRIETVMNTEAFF.

The V call is TRBV6-1, the J call TRBJ1-2, with D maybe TRBD1 (6 bases). V was trimmed by 4 bases and J by 4 bases, leaving 13 bases between them. This CDR3 is built from 14 residues. Germline lookup yields CDR1 MNHNS and CDR2 SASEGT. The CDR3 here is CASSVRTDPYGYTF. The CDR3 DNA reads as TGTGCCAGCAGTGTTAGGACAGACCCCTATGGCTACACCTTC.

The chain joins TRBV18 to TRBJ1-6, with 10 nucleotides matching TRBD1. In germline, CDR1 is KGHSH, CDR2 LQKENI. Trimming removed 6 bases from V and 9 bases from J; junction bases left unmatched: 8. The CDR3 covers 15 residues. The CDR3 DNA reads TGTGCCAGCTCTCAGGGGACAGGGGCGATTTCACCCCTCCACTTT. It is translated as CASSQGTGAISPLHF.

V gene TRBV6-4 combines with J gene TRBJ2-5, with 7 bases identical to TRBD2. Germline V gene lookup returns CDR1 MRHNA and CDR2 SNTAGT. The length of the CDR3 is 12 residues. CDR3 amino acids: CVRLAVQETQYF. CDR3 sequence (DNA): TGTGTGAGGCTAGCGGTCCAAGAGACCCAGTACTTC.

The rearrangement links TRBV5-1 to TRBJ1-2; D is ambiguous. The V gene's germline CDR1 is SGHRS and CDR2 YFSETQ. Trimming shortened V by 5 bases and J by 4 bases, and 12 bases separated the two germline ends. This CDR3 spans 13 amino acids. CDR3 in DNA: TGCGCCAGCAGTGGGAGATCTAGCTATGGCTACACCTTC. Its protein is CASSGRSSYGYTF.

The chain joins TRBV19 to TRBJ1-1; 9 bases are a match to TRBD1. There are 15 residues in the CDR3. Germline-derived CDR1 and CDR2 are LNHDA and SQIVND (reference sequence). The junction had 11 bases not matched to a gene; V was cut back by 7 bases and J by 5 bases. CDR3: CASNGQGIRRTEAFF. CDR3 bases: TGTGCCAGTAACGGACAGGGGATTCGGAGGACTGAAGCTTTCTTT.

The V call is TRBV6-1, the J call TRBJ1-5, with 8 positions matching TRBD1. Per germline, CDR1 MNHNS and CDR2 SASEGT. This CDR3 is built from 12 residues. V shed 10 bases, J shed 7 bases, and the junction held 6 bases outside the gene matches. The DNA of the CDR3 is TGTGCCACTGGACAGGGACTCCAGCCCCAGCATTTT. Protein: CATGQGLQPQHF.

In this sample, this clone turned up a few times. The chain couples TRBV11-2 to TRBJ2-1; D is unclear. CDR3 size: 14 residues. V lost 7 bases and J 0 bases, leaving 10 bases between the germline ends. CDR1 and CDR2 (germline): SGHAT, FQNNGV. The CDR3 is CASTIYDSYNEQFF. The CDR3 nucleotides read TGTGCCAGCACTATATACGACTCCTACAATGAGCAGTTCTTC.